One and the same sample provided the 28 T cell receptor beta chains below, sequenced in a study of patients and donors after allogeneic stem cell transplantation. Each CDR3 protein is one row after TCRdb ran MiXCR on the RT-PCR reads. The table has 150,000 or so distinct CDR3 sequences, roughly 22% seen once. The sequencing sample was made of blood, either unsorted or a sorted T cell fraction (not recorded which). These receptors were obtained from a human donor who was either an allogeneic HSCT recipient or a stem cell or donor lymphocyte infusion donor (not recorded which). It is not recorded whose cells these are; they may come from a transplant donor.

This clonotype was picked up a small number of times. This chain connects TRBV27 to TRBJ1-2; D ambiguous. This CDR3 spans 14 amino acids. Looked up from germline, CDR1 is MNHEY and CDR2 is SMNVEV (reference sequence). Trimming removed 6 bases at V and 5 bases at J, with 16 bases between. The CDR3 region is CASSQLVVGYGYTF. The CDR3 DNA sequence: TGTGCCAGCAGCCAGCTTGTGGTGGGATATGGCTACACCTTC.

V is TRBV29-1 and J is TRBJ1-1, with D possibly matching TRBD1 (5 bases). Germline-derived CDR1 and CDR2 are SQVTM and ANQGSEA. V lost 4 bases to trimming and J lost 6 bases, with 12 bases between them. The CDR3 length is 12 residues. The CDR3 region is CSVGAGSAEAFF. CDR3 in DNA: TGCAGCGTTGGGGCAGGGAGCGCTGAAGCTTTCTTT.

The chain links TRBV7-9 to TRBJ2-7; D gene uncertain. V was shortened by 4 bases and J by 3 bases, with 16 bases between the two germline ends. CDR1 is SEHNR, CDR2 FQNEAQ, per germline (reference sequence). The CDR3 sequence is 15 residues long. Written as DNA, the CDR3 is TGTGCCAGCAGCTCTAAGTACTACGGACGCTACGAGCAGTACTTC. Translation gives CASSSKYYGRYEQYF.

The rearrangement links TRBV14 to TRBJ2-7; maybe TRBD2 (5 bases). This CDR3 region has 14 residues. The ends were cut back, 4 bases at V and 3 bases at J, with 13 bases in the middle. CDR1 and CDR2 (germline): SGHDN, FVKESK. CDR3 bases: TGTGCCAGCAGCCTTTCGGGGTTTTACTACGAGCAGTACTTC. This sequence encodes CASSLSGFYYEQYF.

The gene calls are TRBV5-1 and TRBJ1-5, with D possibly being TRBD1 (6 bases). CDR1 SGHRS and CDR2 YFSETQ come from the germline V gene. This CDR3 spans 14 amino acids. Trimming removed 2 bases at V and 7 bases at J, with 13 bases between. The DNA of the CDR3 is TGCGCCAGCAGCTTTACAGGGTTAGGGCAGCCCCAGCATTTT. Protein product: CASSFTGLGQPQHF. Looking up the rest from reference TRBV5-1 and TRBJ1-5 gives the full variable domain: KAGVTQTPRYLIKTRGQQVTLSCSPISGHRSVSWYQQTPGQGLQFLFEYFSETQRNKGNFPGRFSGRQFSNSRSEMNVSTLELGDSALYLCASSFTGLGQPQHFGDGTRLSIL.

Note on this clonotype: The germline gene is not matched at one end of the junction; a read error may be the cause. The CDR3 sequence is CATSAGAAYTEQFF. CDR3 coding DNA: TGTGCCACCTCAGCGGGCGCGGCTTACACTGAGCAGTTCTTC. The gene calls are TRBV15 and TRBJ2-1; TRBD2 might be the D (6 bases). The CDR3 runs 14 residues. The germline CDR1 and CDR2 sequences are LNHNV and YYDKDF (reference sequence).

Here the CDR3 DNA reads TGTGCCAGCAGAGATGGACTGCTATATACGCAGTATTTT. Translated: CASRDGLLYTQYF. The chain couples TRBV2 to TRBJ2-3, with D possibly matching TRBD2 (5 bases). The CDR3 sequence is 13 residues long. CDR1 is SNHLY and CDR2 is FYNNEI in the germline V gene. Trimming pared 6 bases from V and 7 bases from J, leaving 14 bases between.

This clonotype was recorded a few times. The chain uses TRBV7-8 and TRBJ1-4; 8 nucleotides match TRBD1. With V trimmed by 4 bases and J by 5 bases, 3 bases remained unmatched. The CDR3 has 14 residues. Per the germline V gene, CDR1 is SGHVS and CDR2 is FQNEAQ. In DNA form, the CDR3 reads TGTGCCAGCAGCTCCTACAGGGGGAATGAAAAACTGTTTTTT. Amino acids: CASSSYRGNEKLFF.

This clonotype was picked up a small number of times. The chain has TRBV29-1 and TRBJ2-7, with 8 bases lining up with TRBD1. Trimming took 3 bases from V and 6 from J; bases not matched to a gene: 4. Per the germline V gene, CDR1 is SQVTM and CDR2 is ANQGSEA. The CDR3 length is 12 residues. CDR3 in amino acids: CSVDGQGSEQYF. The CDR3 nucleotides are TGCAGCGTTGATGGACAGGGCAGCGAGCAGTACTTC.

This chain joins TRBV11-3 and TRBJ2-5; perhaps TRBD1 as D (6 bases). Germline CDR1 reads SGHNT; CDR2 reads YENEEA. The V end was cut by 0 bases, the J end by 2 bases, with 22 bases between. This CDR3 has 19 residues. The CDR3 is CASSLDLLGAATPQETQYF. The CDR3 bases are TGTGCCAGCAGCTTAGATCTATTGGGGGCAGCTACTCCTCAAGAGACCCAGTACTTC.

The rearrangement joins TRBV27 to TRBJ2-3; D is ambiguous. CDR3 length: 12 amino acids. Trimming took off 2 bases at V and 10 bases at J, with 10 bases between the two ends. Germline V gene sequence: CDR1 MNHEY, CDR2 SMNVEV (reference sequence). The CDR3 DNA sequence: TGTGCCAGCAGTTTAGGCGGTTCAGCGCAGTATTTT. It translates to CASSLGGSAQYF.

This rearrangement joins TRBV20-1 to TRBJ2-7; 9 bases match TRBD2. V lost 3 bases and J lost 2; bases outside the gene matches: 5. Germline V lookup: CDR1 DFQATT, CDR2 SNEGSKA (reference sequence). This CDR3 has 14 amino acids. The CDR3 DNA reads TGCAGTGCTAGGGGACCTAGCGGGGCCTACGAGCAGTACTTC. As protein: CSARGPSGAYEQYF.

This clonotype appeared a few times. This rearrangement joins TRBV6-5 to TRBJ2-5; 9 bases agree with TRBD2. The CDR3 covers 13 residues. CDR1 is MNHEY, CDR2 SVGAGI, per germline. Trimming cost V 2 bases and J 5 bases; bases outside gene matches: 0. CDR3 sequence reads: CASSYGLAETQYF. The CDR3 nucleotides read TGTGCCAGCAGTTACGGACTAGCGGAGACCCAGTACTTC.

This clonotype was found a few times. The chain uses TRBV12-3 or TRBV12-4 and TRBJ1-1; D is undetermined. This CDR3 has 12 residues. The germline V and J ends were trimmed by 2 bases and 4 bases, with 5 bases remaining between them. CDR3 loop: CASSLFGTEAFF. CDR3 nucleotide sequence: TGTGCCAGCAGTTTATTTGGCACTGAAGCTTTCTTT.

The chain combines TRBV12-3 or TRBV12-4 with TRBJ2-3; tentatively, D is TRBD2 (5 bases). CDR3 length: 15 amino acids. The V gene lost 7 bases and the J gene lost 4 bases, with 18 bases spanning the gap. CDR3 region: CASNLGRGSSDTQYF. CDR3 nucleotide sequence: TGTGCCAGCAACCTAGGCCGCGGGTCATCAGATACGCAGTATTTT.

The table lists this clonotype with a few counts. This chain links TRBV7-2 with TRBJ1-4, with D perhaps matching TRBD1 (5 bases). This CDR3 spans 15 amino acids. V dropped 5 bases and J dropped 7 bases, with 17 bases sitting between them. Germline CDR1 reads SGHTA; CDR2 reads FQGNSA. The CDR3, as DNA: TGTGCCAGCAGCCCCCGGGGCAGTGCGGGTGAAAAACTGTTTTTT. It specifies CASSPRGSAGEKLFF.

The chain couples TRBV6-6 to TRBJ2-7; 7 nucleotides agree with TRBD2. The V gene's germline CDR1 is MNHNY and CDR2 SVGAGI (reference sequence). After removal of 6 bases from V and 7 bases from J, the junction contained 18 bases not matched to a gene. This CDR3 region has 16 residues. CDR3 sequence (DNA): TGTGCCAGCAGGCCACCCGGGACTACCCACGTTACTGAGCAGTACTTC. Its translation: CASRPPGTTHVTEQYF.

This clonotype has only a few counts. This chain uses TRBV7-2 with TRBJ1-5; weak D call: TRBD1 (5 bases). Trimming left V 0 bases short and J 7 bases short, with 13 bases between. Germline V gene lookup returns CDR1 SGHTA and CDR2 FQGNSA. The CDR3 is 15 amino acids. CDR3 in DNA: TGTGCCAGCAGCTTAGCTATCGGGACGGCCCAGCCCCAGCATTTT. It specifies CASSLAIGTAQPQHF.

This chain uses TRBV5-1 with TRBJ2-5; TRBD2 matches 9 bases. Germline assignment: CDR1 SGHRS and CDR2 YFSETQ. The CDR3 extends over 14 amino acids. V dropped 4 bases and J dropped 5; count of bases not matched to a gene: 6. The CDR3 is CASSPGLAIETQYF. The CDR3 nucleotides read TGCGCCAGCAGCCCCGGACTAGCGATCGAGACCCAGTACTTC. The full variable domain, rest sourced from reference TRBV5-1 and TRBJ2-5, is KAGVTQTPRYLIKTRGQQVTLSCSPISGHRSVSWYQQTPGQGLQFLFEYFSETQRNKGNFPGRFSGRQFSNSRSEMNVSTLELGDSALYLCASSPGLAIETQYFGPGTRLLVL.

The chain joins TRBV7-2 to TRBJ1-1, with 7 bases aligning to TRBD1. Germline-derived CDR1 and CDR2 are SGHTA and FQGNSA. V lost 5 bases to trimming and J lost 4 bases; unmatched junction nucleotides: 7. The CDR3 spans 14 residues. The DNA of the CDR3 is TGTGCCAGCAGCATTGCGACAGGGAGCACTGAAGCTTTCTTT. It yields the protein CASSIATGSTEAFF.

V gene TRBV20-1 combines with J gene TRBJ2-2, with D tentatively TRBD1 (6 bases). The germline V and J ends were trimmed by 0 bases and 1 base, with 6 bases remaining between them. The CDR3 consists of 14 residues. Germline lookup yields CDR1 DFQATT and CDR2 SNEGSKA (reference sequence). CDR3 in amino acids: CSARETGNTGELFF. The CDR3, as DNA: TGCAGTGCTAGAGAGACAGGGAACACCGGGGAGCTGTTTTTT.

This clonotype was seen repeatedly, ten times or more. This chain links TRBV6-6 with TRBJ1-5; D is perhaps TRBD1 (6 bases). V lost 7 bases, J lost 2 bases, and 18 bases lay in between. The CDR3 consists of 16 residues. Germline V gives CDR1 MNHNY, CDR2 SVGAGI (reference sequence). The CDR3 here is CASTSVGGQGNQPQHF. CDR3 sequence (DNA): TGTGCCAGCACCTCGGTCGGGGGGCAAGGCAATCAGCCCCAGCATTTT.

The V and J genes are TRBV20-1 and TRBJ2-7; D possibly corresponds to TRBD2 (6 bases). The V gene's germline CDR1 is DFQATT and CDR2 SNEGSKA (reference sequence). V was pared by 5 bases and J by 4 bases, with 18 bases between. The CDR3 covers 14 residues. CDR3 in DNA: TGCAGTGCTCAAAACTCCCGAGGGAGGTACGAGCAGTACTTC. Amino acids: CSAQNSRGRYEQYF.

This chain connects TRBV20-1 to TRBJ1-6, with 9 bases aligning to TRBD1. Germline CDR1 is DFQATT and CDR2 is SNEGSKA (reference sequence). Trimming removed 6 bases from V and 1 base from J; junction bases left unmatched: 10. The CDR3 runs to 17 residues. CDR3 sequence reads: CSASGQGGRSYNSPLHF. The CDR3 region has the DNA TGCAGTGCCTCGGGACAGGGAGGGAGATCCTATAATTCACCCCTCCACTTT.

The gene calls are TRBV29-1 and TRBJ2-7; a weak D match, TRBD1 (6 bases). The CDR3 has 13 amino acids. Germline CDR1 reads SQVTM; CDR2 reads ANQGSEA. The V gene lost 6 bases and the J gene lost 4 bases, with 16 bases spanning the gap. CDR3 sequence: CSVKSDRKYEQYF. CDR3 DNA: TGCAGCGTGAAGTCGGACAGAAAATACGAGCAGTACTTC.

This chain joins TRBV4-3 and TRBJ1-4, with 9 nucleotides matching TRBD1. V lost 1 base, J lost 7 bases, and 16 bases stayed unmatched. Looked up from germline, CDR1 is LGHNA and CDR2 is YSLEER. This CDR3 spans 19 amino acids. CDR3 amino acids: CASSQATFTGGALSEKLFF. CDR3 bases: TGCGCCAGCAGCCAAGCCACCTTTACAGGGGGCGCCTTAAGTGAAAAACTGTTTTTT.

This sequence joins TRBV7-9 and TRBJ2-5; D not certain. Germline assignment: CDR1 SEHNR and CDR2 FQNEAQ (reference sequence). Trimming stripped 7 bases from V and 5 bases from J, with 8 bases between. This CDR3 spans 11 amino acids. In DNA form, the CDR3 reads TGTGCCAGCACCTTCAGGGAGACCCAGTACTTC. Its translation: CASTFRETQYF.

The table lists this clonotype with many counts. In nucleotides, the CDR3 is TGTGCCAGCAGTTTAGGGGGCGTCGGGGCTGAAGCTTTCTTT. As protein: CASSLGGVGAEAFF. The gene calls are TRBV12-3 or TRBV12-4 and TRBJ1-1; possible D gene TRBD1, 5 bases. Deletions cut 1 base from V and 6 bases from J, with 12 bases between. CDR3 size: 14 residues.